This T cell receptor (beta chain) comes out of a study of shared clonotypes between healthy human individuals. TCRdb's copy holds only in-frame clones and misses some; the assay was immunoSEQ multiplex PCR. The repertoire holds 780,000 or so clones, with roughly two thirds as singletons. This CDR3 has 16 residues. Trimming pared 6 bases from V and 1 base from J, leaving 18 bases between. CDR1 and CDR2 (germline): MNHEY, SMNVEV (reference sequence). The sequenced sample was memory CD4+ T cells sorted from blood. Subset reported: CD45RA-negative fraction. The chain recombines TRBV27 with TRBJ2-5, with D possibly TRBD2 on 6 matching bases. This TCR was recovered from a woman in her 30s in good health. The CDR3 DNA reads TGTGCCAGCAGGCCCCCCCGGGGGACTCTCCAAGAGACCCAGTACTTC. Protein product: CASRPPRGTLQETQYF.